This T cell receptor beta chain was retrieved from a study of blood T cell repertoires in COVID-19. Trimming pared 4 bases from V and 4 bases from J, leaving 11 bases between. The CDR3 sequence is 14 residues long. Germline CDR1 and CDR2: SEHNR and FQNEAQ (reference sequence). Original processing methods: Estimation of nucleated cell counts was performed using reference gene primer amplification. Using immunoSEQ multiplex PCR, the repertoire was profiled, and TCRdb retains in-frame clones only, with some absent. V and J calls and clone size follow that table, whereas D and trimming were derived from the DNA. The sample contains under 45,000 clones, over 70% of which appear only once.

Specimen: peripheral blood. The TCR comes from a woman older than 75 with active or convalescent COVID-19. The chain joins TRBV7-9 to TRBJ2-1; possible D gene TRBD1, 6 bases. CDR3 loop: CASSSTTGYNEQFF. CDR3 nucleotide sequence: TGTGCCAGCAGCTCTACCACAGGGTACAATGAGCAGTTCTTC.